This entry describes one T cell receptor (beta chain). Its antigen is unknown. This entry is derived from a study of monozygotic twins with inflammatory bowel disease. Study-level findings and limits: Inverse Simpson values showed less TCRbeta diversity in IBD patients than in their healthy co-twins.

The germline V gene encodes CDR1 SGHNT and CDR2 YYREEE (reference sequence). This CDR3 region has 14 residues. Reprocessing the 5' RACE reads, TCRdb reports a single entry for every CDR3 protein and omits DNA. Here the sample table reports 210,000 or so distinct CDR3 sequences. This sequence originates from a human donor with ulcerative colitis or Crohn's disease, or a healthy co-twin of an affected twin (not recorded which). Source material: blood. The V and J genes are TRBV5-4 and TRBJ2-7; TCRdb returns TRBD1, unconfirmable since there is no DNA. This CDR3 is CASSLNRGLDEQYF.